This entry concerns a single T cell receptor (beta chain). Treatment given: about 20 received Ad26.COV2.S at low or high dose, single or two shots; several received placebo; per-sample allocation not given. Samples were taken on day 63 after the first vaccine or placebo injection. SARS-CoV-2 spike from the Wuhan strain was encoded by the vaccine, an Ad26 vector. This sample was taken from a study of Ad26.COV2.S vaccination and SARS-CoV-2 variants. Turning to the study itself: The vaccine Ad26.COV2.S was put into the muscle once, or twice with 56 days between.

The assay was immunoSEQ multiplex PCR, and TCRdb's table has in-frame clones only and misses some. The sample lists roughly 300,000 clones, 75% to 90% occurring once. The source was peripheral blood, collected in a trial of Ad26.COV2.S vaccine versus placebo. The origin of this receptor is a person between 18 and 65 years old who received the Ad26.COV2.S COVID-19 vaccine or a placebo.

This CDR3 reads CASSPNGEVWGSNQPQHF. The CDR3 bases are TGCGCCAGCAGTCCAAATGGGGAAGTGTGGGGTAGCAATCAGCCCCAGCATTTT. The rearrangement links TRBV23-1 to TRBJ1-5; D is undetermined. TRBV23-1 is identified as an open reading frame with a role that is uncertain. The V gene lost 4 bases and the J gene lost 0 bases, with 19 bases spanning the gap. CDR3 length: 18 amino acids.